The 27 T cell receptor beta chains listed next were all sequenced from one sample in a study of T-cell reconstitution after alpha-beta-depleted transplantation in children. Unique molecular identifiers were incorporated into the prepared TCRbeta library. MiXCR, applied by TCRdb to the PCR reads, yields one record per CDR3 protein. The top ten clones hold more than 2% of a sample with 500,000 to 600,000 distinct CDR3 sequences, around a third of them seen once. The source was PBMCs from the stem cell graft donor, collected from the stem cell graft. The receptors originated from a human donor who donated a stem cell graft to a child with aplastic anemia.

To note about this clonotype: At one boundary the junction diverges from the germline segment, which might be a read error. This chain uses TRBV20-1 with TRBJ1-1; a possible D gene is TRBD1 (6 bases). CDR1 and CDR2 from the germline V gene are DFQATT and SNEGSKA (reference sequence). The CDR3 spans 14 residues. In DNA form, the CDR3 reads TGCAGTCCTAGAGTCGTGACAGGTAACACTGAAGCTTTCTTT. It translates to CSPRVVTGNTEAFF.

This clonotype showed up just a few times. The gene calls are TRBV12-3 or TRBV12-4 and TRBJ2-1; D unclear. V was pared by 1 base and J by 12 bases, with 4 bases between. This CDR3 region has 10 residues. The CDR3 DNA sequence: TGTGCCAGCAGTTTAGGACGGCAGTTCTTC. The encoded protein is CASSLGRQFF.

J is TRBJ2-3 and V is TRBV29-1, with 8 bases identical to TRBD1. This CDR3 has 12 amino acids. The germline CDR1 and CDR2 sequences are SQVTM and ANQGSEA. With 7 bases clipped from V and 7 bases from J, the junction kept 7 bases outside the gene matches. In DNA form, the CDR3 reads TGCAGCGCACGGACAGGGTCCTATACGCAGTATTTT. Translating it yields CSARTGSYTQYF.

CDR3 sequence: CASSLLAGVHEQFF. CDR3 sequence (DNA): TGTGCCAGCAGCTTACTAGCGGGAGTGCATGAGCAGTTCTTC. The chain couples TRBV7-6 to TRBJ2-1, with 10 bases fitting TRBD2. The CDR3 runs to 14 residues. Germline assignment: CDR1 SGHVS and CDR2 FNYEAQ. The junction had 3 bases not matched to a gene; V was cut back by 2 bases and J by 8 bases.

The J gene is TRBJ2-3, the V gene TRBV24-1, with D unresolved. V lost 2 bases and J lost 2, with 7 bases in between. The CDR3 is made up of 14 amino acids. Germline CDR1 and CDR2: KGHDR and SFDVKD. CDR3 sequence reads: CATSDSPPTDTQYF. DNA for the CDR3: TGTGCCACCAGTGATTCACCCCCCACAGATACGCAGTATTTT.

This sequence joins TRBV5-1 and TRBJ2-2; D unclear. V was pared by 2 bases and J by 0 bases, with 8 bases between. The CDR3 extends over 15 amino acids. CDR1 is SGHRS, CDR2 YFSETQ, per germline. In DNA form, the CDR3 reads TGCGCCAGCAGCTTCTCCGGATCGAACACCGGGGAGCTGTTTTTT. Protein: CASSFSGSNTGELFF.

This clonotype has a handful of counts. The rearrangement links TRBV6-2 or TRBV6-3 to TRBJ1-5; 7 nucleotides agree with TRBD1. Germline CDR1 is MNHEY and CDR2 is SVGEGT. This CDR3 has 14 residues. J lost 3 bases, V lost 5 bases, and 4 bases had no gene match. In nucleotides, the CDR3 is TGTGCCAGCAGTGTCGGGACAGACAATCAGCCCCAGCATTTT. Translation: CASSVGTDNQPQHF.

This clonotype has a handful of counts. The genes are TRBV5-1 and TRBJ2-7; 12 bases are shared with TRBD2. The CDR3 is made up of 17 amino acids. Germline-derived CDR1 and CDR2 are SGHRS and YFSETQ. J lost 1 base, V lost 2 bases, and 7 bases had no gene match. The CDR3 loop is CASSLTSTSGRSYEQYF. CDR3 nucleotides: TGCGCCAGCAGCTTAACGTCGACTAGCGGGAGATCCTACGAGCAGTACTTC.

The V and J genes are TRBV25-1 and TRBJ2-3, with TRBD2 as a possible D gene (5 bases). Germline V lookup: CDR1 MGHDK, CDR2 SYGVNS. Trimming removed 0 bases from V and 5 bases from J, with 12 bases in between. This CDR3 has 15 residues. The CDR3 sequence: CASSEYEGRGDTQYF. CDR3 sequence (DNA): TGTGCCAGCAGTGAATATGAGGGCCGAGGAGATACGCAGTATTTT.

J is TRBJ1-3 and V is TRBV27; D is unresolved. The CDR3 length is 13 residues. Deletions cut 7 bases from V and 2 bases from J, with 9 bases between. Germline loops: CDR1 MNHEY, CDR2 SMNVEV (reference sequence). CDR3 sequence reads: CASKDGAGNTIYF. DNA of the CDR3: TGTGCCAGCAAGGACGGCGCTGGAAACACCATATATTTT.

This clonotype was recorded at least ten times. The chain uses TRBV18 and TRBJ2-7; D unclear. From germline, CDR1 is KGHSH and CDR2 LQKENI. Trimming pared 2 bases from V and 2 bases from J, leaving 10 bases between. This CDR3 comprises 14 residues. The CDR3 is CASSPGQLAYEQYF. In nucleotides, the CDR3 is TGTGCCAGCTCACCAGGGCAGCTTGCCTACGAGCAGTACTTC.

In DNA form, the CDR3 reads TGTGCCAGCAGCTTATGGCGGGTCCGCACAGATACGCAGTATTTT. This encodes CASSLWRVRTDTQYF. The chain recombines TRBV7-8 with TRBJ2-3; a weak D match, TRBD2 (5 bases). V shed 2 bases and J shed 1 base, with 10 bases lying between them. This CDR3 spans 15 amino acids. In germline, CDR1 is SGHVS, CDR2 FQNEAQ.

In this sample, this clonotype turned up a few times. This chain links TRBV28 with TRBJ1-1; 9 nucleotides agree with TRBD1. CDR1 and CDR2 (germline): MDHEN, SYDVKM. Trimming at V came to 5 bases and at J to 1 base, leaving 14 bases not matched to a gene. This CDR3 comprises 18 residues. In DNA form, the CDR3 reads TGTGCCAGCAGTCCCCGGGGGTACAGGGGGCGCGGGAACACTGAAGCTTTCTTT. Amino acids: CASSPRGYRGRGNTEAFF. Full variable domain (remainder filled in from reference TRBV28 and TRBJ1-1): DVKVTQSSRYLVKRTGEKVFLECVQDMDHENMFWYRQDPGLGLRLIYFSYDVKMKEKGDIPEGYSVSREKKERFSLILESASTNQTSMYLCASSPRGYRGRGNTEAFFGQGTRLTVV.

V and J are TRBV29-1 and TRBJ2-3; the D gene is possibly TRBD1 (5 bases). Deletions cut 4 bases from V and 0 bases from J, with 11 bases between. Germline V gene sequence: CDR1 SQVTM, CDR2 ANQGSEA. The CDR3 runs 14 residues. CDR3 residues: CSVGVQGSTDTQYF. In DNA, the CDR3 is TGCAGCGTTGGAGTCCAGGGAAGCACAGATACGCAGTATTTT.

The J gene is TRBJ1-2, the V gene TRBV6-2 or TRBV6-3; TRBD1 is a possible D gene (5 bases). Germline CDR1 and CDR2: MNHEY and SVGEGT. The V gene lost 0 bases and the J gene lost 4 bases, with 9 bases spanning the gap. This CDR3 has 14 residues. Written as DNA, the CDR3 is TGTGCCAGCAGTTACTCCGGGACCTCCTATGGCTACACCTTC. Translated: CASSYSGTSYGYTF.

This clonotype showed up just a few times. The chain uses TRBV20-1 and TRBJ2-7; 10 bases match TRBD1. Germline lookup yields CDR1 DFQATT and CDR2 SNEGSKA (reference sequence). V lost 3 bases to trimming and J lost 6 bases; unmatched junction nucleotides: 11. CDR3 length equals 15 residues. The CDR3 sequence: CSASPWGTGEAEQYF. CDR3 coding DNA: TGCAGTGCTAGTCCCTGGGGGACAGGGGAGGCCGAGCAGTACTTC.

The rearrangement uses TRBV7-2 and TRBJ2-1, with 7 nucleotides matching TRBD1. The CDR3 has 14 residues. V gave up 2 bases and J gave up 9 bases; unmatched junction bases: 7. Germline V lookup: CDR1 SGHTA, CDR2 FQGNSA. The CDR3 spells CASSLRDRNTEQFF. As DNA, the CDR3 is TGTGCCAGCAGCTTAAGGGACAGAAACACTGAGCAGTTCTTC.

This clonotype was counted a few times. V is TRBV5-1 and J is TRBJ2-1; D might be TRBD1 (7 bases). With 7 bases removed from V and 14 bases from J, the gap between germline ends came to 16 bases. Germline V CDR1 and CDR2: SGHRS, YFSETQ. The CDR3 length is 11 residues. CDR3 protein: CASQNDREEFF. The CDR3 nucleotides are TGCGCCAGCCAAAATGACAGGGAGGAGTTCTTC.

This CDR3 reads CASSLATGERETQYF. The CDR3 region has the DNA TGTGCCAGCAGCTTAGCGACGGGAGAAAGAGAGACCCAGTACTTC. The chain employs TRBV7-2 and TRBJ2-5, with D maybe TRBD2 (6 bases). The V gene's germline CDR1 is SGHTA and CDR2 FQGNSA. Between the trimmed V and J ends, which lost 0 bases and 4 bases, there was a span of 12 bases. CDR3 length: 15 amino acids. Combining the CDR3 with reference TRBV7-2 and TRBJ2-5 gives the whole variable domain GAGVSQSPSNKVTEKGKDVELRCDPISGHTALYWYRQSLGQGLEFLIYFQGNSAPDKSGLPSDRFSAERTGGSVSTLTIQRTQQEDSAVYLCASSLATGERETQYFGPGTRLLVL.

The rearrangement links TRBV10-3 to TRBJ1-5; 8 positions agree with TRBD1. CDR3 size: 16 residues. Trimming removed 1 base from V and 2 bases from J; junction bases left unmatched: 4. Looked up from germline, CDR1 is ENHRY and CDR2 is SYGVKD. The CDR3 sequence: CAISELDRGGNQPQHF. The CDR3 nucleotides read TGTGCCATCAGTGAGTTAGACAGGGGTGGCAATCAGCCCCAGCATTTT.

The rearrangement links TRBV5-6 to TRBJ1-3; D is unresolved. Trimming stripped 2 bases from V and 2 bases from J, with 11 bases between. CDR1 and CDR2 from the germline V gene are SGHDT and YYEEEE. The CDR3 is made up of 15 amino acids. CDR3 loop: CASSLPGEPGNTIYF. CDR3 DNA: TGTGCCAGCAGCTTACCTGGGGAGCCTGGAAACACCATATATTTT.

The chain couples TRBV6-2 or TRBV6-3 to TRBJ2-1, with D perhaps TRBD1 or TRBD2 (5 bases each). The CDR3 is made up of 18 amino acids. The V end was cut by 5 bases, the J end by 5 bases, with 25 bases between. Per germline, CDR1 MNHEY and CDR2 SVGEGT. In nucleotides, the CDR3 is TGTGCCAGCAGTATCCTAGGCCCCATGGAGTTGGGGGACAATGAGCAGTTCTTC. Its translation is CASSILGPMELGDNEQFF.

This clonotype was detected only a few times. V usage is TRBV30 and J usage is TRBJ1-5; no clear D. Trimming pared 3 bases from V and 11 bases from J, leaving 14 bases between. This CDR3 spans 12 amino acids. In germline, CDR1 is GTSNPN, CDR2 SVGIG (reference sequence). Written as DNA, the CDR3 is TGTGCCTGGAGGGGAGGCGACGGGGCCCAGCATTTT. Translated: CAWRGGDGAQHF.

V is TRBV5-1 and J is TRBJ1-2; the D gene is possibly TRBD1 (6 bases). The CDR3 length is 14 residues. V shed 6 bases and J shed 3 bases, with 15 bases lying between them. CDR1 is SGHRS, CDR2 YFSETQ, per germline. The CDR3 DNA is TGCGCCAGCAAGGATGCGGGGGGCCACTATGGCTACACCTTC. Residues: CASKDAGGHYGYTF.

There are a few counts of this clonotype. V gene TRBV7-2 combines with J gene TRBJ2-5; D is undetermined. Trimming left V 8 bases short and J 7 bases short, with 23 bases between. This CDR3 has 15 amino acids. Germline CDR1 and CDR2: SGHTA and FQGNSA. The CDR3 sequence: CASHTGTSQLGTQYF. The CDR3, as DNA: TGTGCCAGCCATACCGGAACGTCCCAATTGGGGACCCAGTACTTC.

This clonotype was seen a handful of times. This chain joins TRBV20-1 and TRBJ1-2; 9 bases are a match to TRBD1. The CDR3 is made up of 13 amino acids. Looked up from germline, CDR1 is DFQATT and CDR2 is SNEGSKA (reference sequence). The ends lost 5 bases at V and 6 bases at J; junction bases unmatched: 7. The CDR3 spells CSASRQGGNGYTF. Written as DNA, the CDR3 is TGCAGTGCTTCTAGACAGGGGGGGAATGGCTACACCTTC.

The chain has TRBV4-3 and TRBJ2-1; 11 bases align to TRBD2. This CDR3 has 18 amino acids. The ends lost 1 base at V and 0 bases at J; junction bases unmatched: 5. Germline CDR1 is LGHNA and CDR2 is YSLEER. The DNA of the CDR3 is TGCGCCAGCAGCCAAGTCTCGGGACTAGCGGACTCCTACAATGAGCAGTTCTTC. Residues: CASSQVSGLADSYNEQFF.